Listed below are T cell receptor beta chains from one sample, sequenced in a study of blood T cell repertoires in COVID-19. Only in-frame clones appear in the TCRdb table, and some are missing; sequencing was by immunoSEQ multiplex PCR. The profile covers 140,000 to 150,000 clones, with around 81% appearing a single time and more than 5% taken by the ten largest. The sample consisted of PBMCs or T cells enriched from blood (not recorded which). All receptors come from a woman between 40 and 50 years old who had recovered from COVID-19. Both conserved end residues are part of each CDR3. D genes are given only for firm matches. Only part of the rows carry a size: once, few, many, or a class if the clone is expanded.

TRBJ1-1	TRBD1	NA	TRBV29-1	CSVGQGGMNTEAFF	TGCAGCGTCGGACAGGGCGGGATGAACACTGAAGCTTTCTTT
TRBJ1-5	NA	few	TRBV9	CASNPGQLNQPQHF	TGTGCCAGCAACCCGGGACAACTAAATCAGCCCCAGCATTTT
TRBJ2-7	NA	once	TRBV2	CASSERSGISYEQYF	TGTGCCAGCAGTGAACGGTCAGGGATCTCCTACGAGCAGTACTTC
TRBJ2-7	NA	NA	TRBV4-2	CASSQERGTVSSYEQYF	TGTGCCAGCAGCCAAGAAAGGGGGACCGTATCCTCCTACGAGCAGTACTTC
TRBJ2-1	NA	few	TRBV9	CASSALGGRNEQFF	TGTGCCAGCAGCGCTCTTGGGGGCCGCAATGAGCAGTTCTTC
TRBJ1-4	NA	NA	TRBV3-1/TRBV3-2	CASSPGQIEKLFF	TGTGCCAGCAGCCCAGGACAGATTGAAAAACTGTTTTTT
TRBJ2-7	TRBD2	few	TRBV5-4	CASSLDLGLAASPQYF	TGTGCCAGCAGCTTGGATCTAGGACTAGCGGCCAGCCCCCAGTACTTC
TRBJ2-5	TRBD2	NA	TRBV3-1/TRBV3-2	CASSQRGEVAGGLETQYF	TGTGCCAGCAGCCAGCGAGGGGAGGTAGCGGGAGGGCTAGAGACCCAGTACTTC
TRBJ2-5	NA	NA	TRBV11-2	CASSFRREIAETQYF	TGTGCCAGCAGCTTCCGGAGGGAGATAGCAGAGACCCAGTACTTC
TRBJ2-7	TRBD2	NA	TRBV6-2/TRBV6-3	CASSTGLAGGPYEQYF	TGTGCCAGCAGTACGGGACTAGCGGGAGGGCCGTACGAGCAGTACTTC
TRBJ2-1	TRBD2	NA	TRBV5-5	CASSFGTRVTTEQFF	TGTGCCAGCAGCTTCGGGACTAGAGTAACGACTGAGCAGTTCTTC
TRBJ1-1	NA	NA	TRBV6-5	CASSSHKNTEAFF	TGTGCCAGCAGTTCCCACAAGAACACTGAAGCTTTCTTT
TRBJ2-1	TRBD2	NA	TRBV30	CAWRKLAGRSSYNEQFF	TGTGCCTGGAGAAAACTAGCGGGCAGAAGCTCCTACAATGAGCAGTTCTTC